A selection of T cell receptor beta chains follows, all from one sample in a study of sequential checkpoint blockade in melanoma. TCRdb's copy holds only in-frame clones and misses some; the assay was immunoSEQ multiplex PCR. The sample contains roughly 30,000 clones, approximately 77% of which appear only once. The starting material was CD8+ T cells sorted from blood (inferred from file names), obtained from a patient given nivolumab and ipilimumab in sequence. The receptors come from a human donor with melanoma. Both conserved end residues are trimmed from each CDR3. Some rows have no size entry. The others give once, few or many, or a class for an expanded clone.

cdr3_aa j_call clone_size cdr3_length v_call
ASSQGDRGYEQY TRBJ2-7 NA 12 TRBV4-3
SAVAGEGYEQY TRBJ2-7 NA 11 TRBV29-1
ASSVHRGQGYGYT TRBJ1-2 NA 13 TRBV5-1
ATSGYGTENRFMNTEAF TRBJ1-1 NA 17 TRBV15
SVDQGRNTEAF TRBJ1-1 few 11 TRBV29-1
ASSVSAGGREQY TRBJ2-7 once 12 TRBV10-2
ASSLEGVGTEAF TRBJ1-1 NA 12 TRBV7-9
ASGRSGFWYEQY TRBJ2-7 NA 12 TRBV28
ASSLGPRDSLSGNTIY TRBJ1-3 NA 16 TRBV27
ASSLSPNRGTEAF TRBJ1-1 NA 13 TRBV28
ASSATGGTYEQY TRBJ2-7 NA 12 TRBV2
ASSDGQREGRDEQF TRBJ2-1 NA 14 TRBV9
SVVIGLAGVGEQY NA NA 13 TRBV29-1
ASSLWGAGANVLT TRBJ2-6 NA 13 TRBV27
ASSQDRLAGPNEQF TRBJ2-1 NA 14 TRBV14
ASSHRGPTEAF TRBJ1-1 few 11 TRBV27
ASSSQGFPLYEQY TRBJ2-7 NA 13 TRBV5-1
SVDWQGGHEQF TRBJ2-1 NA 11 TRBV29-1
ASSLLGGGTEAF TRBJ1-1 NA 12 TRBV4-1
ASSRTGTRDEQF TRBJ2-1 few 12 TRBV28
ATSRDSEGTNEKLF TRBJ1-4 once 14 TRBV15
AISRRGLAYEQY NA NA 12 TRBV10-3
ASSYRGFDEQY NA once 11 TRBV27
ASSLGGEDEKLF TRBJ1-4 few 12 TRBV28
AIFNGGRLAGGLDEQY TRBJ2-7 NA 16 TRBV10-3
ASSPVGEAGYEQY TRBJ2-7 NA 13 TRBV28